Shown below are 12 T cell receptor beta chains from a single sample sequenced in a study of blood T cell repertoires in COVID-19. Data came from immunoSEQ multiplex PCR; TCRdb stores just in-frame clones and leaves some out. The sample holds around 250,000 clones; 86% are singletons and the top ten take around 1.5%. Sequencing was carried out using peripheral blood. These receptors originate from a woman aged 55 to 70 who had recovered from COVID-19.

The chain uses TRBV28 and TRBJ2-5, with 7 bases matching TRBD1. Germline V gene data show CDR1 as MDHEN and CDR2 as SYDVKM. The CDR3 covers 14 residues. The ends lost 6 bases at V and 2 bases at J; junction bases unmatched: 6. The CDR3 loop is CASSPTGTQETQYF. Here the CDR3 DNA reads TGTGCCAGCAGCCCGACAGGGACGCAAGAGACCCAGTACTTC.

The chain joins TRBV6-1 to TRBJ2-1, with 15 positions matching TRBD2. The CDR3 runs 20 residues. The V gene's germline CDR1 is MNHNS and CDR2 SASEGT. With 4 bases clipped from V and 0 bases from J, the junction kept 10 bases outside the gene matches. CDR3 region: CASSARTSGGGSSSYNEQFF. The CDR3 DNA follows: TGTGCCAGCAGTGCTCGGACTAGCGGGGGGGGTTCGAGCTCCTACAATGAGCAGTTCTTC.

The rearrangement uses TRBV28 and TRBJ1-1; weak D call: TRBD1 (6 bases). Germline CDR1 and CDR2: MDHEN and SYDVKM. This CDR3 region has 14 residues. Trimming took 5 bases from V and 0 from J, leaving 10 bases between them. The CDR3 loop is CASSAGALNTEAFF. CDR3 coding DNA: TGTGCCAGCAGTGCAGGGGCATTGAACACTGAAGCTTTCTTT.

This clone was detected only once. This chain connects TRBV11-2 to TRBJ2-3, with D perhaps matching TRBD2 (7 bases). The CDR3 extends over 15 amino acids. Deletions cut 2 bases from V and 2 bases from J, with 11 bases between. Germline V lookup: CDR1 SGHAT, CDR2 FQNNGV. CDR3 sequence (DNA): TGTGCCAGCAGCTTACGCGGGGGCGACACAGATACGCAGTATTTT. This gives the protein CASSLRGGDTDTQYF.

The chain employs TRBV11-2 and TRBJ2-3; 7 bases line up with TRBD2. V lost 8 bases, J lost 3 bases, and 8 bases stayed unmatched. Germline V gene data show CDR1 as SGHAT and CDR2 as FQNNGV. The CDR3 sequence is 14 residues long. CDR3: CASRSRAGTDTQYF. CDR3 nucleotide sequence: TGTGCCAGCCGAAGTCGAGCGGGGACAGATACGCAGTATTTT.

The chain employs TRBV6-6 and TRBJ1-5; unclear D gene. The germline CDR1 and CDR2 sequences are MNHNY and SVGAGI (reference sequence). V was cut by 2 bases and J by 5 bases, with 13 bases left in between. This CDR3 is built from 15 residues. The CDR3 region has the DNA TGTGCCAGCAGTTACGGAGTGGCTGAGGATCAGCCCCAGCATTTT. Translation: CASSYGVAEDQPQHF.

This rearrangement joins TRBV5-4 to TRBJ2-1; the D is unclear. The germline gives CDR1 SGHNT, CDR2 YYREEE (reference sequence). Between the trimmed V and J ends, which lost 5 bases and 10 bases, there was a span of 10 bases. The CDR3 extends over 11 amino acids. The chain's CDR3 is CASRGSGEQFF. The CDR3 nucleotides read TGTGCCAGCAGAGGTTCCGGGGAGCAGTTCTTC.

The V gene is TRBV7-2, the J gene TRBJ1-1; TRBD1 agrees at 9 bases. Germline loops: CDR1 SGHTA, CDR2 FQGNSA. The CDR3 sequence is 12 residues long. Trimming at V came to 7 bases and at J to 9 bases, leaving 6 bases not matched to a gene. The CDR3 loop reads CASTINRGQAFF. The DNA for the CDR3 is TGTGCCAGCACCATAAACAGGGGGCAAGCTTTCTTT.

V and J are TRBV7-2 and TRBJ1-2, with 9 nucleotides matching TRBD1. The trim removed 2 bases at V and 6 bases at J, leaving 4 bases unmatched. The CDR3 is made up of 14 amino acids. Germline CDR1 and CDR2: SGHTA and FQGNSA. The CDR3, as DNA: TGTGCCAGCAGCTTAATGGGACAGGGAGATGGCTACACCTTC. It yields the protein CASSLMGQGDGYTF.

The chain couples TRBV3-1 (or the pseudogene TRBV3-2) to TRBJ2-5; the match to TRBD2 covers 9 bases. Germline assignment: CDR1 LGHDT and CDR2 YNNKEL (reference sequence). The J segment lost 1 base and the V segment lost 0 bases, leaving 3 bases of the junction unmatched. This CDR3 region has 16 residues. CDR3 protein: CASSQDLAGIQETQYF. CDR3 in DNA: TGTGCCAGCAGCCAAGATCTAGCGGGGATCCAAGAGACCCAGTACTTC.

The chain combines TRBV28 with TRBJ1-1, with 9 bases lining up with TRBD1. Germline V gene lookup returns CDR1 MDHEN and CDR2 SYDVKM. After removal of 5 bases from V and 5 bases from J, the junction contained 9 bases not matched to a gene. This CDR3 has 15 residues. The CDR3 spells CASSALGTGYTEAFF. The CDR3 DNA reads TGTGCCAGCAGTGCTCTCGGGACAGGGTATACTGAAGCTTTCTTT.

The V call is TRBV7-3, the J call TRBJ2-7; TRBD1 might be the D (6 bases). Trimming pared 2 bases from V and 4 bases from J, leaving 15 bases between. Germline V gene data show CDR1 as SGHTA and CDR2 as FQGTGA. This CDR3 has 15 amino acids. As DNA, the CDR3 is TGTGCCAGCAGCTTATCGGGCCTTCAGGGGTACGAGCAGTACTTC. This encodes CASSLSGLQGYEQYF.